This T cell receptor beta chain was obtained from a study of chemoradiotherapy in HPV16-positive cancers. For the study at large: Candidate HPV-specific T-cell clones and common TCR motifs came from functional assays in a couple of HPV16-positive patients. Study-wide results and limits: HPV-specific T cells were functionally defined from only a couple of HPV16-positive patients. Candidate HPV-specific clones and E7-related TCR motifs grew in tumor during treatment.

A remark on this clone: Its antigen is currently unknown.

This CDR3 has 17 amino acids. Germline loops: CDR1 KGHSH, CDR2 LQKENI. V lost 3 bases to trimming and J lost 6 bases; unmatched junction nucleotides: 11. Here immunoSEQ multiplex PCR was the method, and the copy in TCRdb shows in-frame clones only, minus some. The top ten hold approximately 19% of the sample, which has some 14,000 clones, nearly 70% seen once. The rearrangement joins TRBV18 to TRBJ1-5; 10 nucleotides line up with TRBD1. This TCR was sampled from a human donor with HPV-associated anogenital cancer. Sampling took place from a patient who underwent chemoradiotherapy. CDR3 nucleotides: TGTGCCAGCTCACCCCTTTCAGGGACAGGGGTAGTTCAGCCCCAGCATTTT. Amino acids: CASSPLSGTGVVQPQHF.